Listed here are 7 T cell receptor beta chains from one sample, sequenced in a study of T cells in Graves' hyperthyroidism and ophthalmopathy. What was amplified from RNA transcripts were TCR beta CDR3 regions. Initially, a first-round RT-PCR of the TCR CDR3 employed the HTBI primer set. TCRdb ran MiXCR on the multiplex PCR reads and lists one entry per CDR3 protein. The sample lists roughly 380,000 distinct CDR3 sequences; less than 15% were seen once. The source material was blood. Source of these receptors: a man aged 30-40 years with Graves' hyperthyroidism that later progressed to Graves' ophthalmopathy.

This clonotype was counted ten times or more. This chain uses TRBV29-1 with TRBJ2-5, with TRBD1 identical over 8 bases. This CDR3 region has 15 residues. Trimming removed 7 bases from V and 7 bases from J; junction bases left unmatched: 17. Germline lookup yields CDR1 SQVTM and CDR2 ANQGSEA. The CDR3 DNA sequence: TGCAGCGCCGAGCACCCTAAAGCAGGGACAGGGACCCAGTACTTC. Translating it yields CSAEHPKAGTGTQYF.

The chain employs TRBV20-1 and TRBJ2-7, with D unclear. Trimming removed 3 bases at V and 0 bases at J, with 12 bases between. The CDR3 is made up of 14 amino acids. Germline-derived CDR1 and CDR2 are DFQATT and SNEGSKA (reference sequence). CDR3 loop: CSARTLGSSYEQYF. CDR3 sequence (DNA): TGCAGTGCTAGGACCCTTGGGTCCTCCTACGAGCAGTACTTC.

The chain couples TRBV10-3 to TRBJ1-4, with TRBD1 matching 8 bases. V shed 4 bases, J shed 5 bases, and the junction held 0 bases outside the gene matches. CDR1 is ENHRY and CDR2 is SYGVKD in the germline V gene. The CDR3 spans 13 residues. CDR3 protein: CAISGTGNEKLFF. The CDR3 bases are TGTGCCATCAGTGGGACAGGGAATGAAAAACTGTTTTTT.

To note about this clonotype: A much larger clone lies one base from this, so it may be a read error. In DNA, the CDR3 is TGTGCCAGCTCACCAACGAGTCCAGGCTATGGCTACACCTTC. This encodes CASSPTSPGYGYTF. The chain joins TRBV18 to TRBJ1-2; D uncertain. Trimming removed 2 bases at V and 4 bases at J, with 11 bases between. Germline lookup yields CDR1 KGHSH and CDR2 LQKENI. The CDR3 spans 14 residues. Using reference TRBV18 and TRBJ1-2 for the parts outside the CDR3, the full variable domain is NAGVMQNPRHLVRRRGQEARLRCSPMKGHSHVYWYRQLPEEGLKFMVYLQKENIIDESGMPKERFSAEFPKEGPSILRIQQVVRGDSAAYFCASSPTSPGYGYTFGSGTRLTVV.

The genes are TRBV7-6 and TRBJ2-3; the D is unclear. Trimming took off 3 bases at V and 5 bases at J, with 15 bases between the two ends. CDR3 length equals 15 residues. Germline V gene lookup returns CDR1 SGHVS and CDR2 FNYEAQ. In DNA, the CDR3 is TGTGCCAGCAGCTTTACCGCCGGGTTAGGAGATACGCAGTATTTT. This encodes CASSFTAGLGDTQYF. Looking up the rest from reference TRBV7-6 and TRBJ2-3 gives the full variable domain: GAGVSQSPRYKVTKRGQDVALRCDPISGHVSLYWYRQALGQGPEFLTYFNYEAQQDKSGLPNDRFSAERPEGSISTLTIQRTEQRDSAMYRCASSFTAGLGDTQYFGPGTRLTVL.

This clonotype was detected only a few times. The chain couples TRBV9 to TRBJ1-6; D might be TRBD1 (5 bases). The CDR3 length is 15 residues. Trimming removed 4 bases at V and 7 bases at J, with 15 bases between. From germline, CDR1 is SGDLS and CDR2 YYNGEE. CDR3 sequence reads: CASSLTRTRNSPLHF. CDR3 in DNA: TGTGCCAGCAGCTTAACTCGGACAAGGAATTCACCCCTCCACTTT.

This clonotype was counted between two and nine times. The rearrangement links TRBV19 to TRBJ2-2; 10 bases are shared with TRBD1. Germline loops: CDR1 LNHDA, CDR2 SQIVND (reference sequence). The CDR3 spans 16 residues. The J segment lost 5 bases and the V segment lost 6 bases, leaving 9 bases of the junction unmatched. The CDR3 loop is CASSRLTGGRTGELFF. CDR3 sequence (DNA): TGTGCCAGTAGCCGCCTGACAGGGGGCAGGACCGGGGAGCTGTTTTTT.